A selection of T cell receptor beta chains follows, all from one sample in a study of cytomegalovirus exposure and HLA in healthy donors. Clones were sequenced by immunoSEQ multiplex PCR, and TCRdb holds only the in-frame ones, with some missing. Among roughly 200,000 clones, 75% to 80% were seen once, and the ten largest hold roughly 14%. Material: PBMCs. The source is a woman in her 30s in good health and CMV-seropositive. Both conserved end residues are part of each CDR3. Fields, in order: J gene, clone size, V gene, CDR3 length, D gene, CDR3 protein, CDR3 DNA. The D gene is left open where the match is weak. A clone size is listed for some rows: how often the clone was seen (once, few, many), or a class if it is expanded.

j_gene: TRBJ2-3
abundance: once
v_gene: TRBV30
len: 15
d_gene: .
CDR3aa: CAWSVRGGGTDTQYF
CDR3nt: TGTGCCTGGAGTGTACGCGGGGGCGGCACAGATACGCAGTATTTT

j_gene: TRBJ1-4
abundance: few
v_gene: TRBV4-3
len: 15
d_gene: .
CDR3aa: CASSQDIGLEEKLFF
CDR3nt: TGCGCCAGCAGCCAAGATATAGGTTTGGAGGAAAAACTGTTTTTT

j_gene: TRBJ1-3
abundance: .
v_gene: TRBV7-2
len: 15
d_gene: .
CDR3aa: CASSLGGDSGNTIYF
CDR3nt: TGTGCCAGCAGCTTAGGCGGCGACTCTGGAAACACCATATATTTT

j_gene: TRBJ2-7
abundance: .
v_gene: TRBV5-1
len: 15
d_gene: TRBD1
CDR3aa: CASSFGDRDPYEQYF
CDR3nt: TGCGCCAGCAGCTTCGGGGACAGAGACCCTTACGAGCAGTACTTC

j_gene: TRBJ1-3
abundance: .
v_gene: TRBV6-6
len: 16
d_gene: .
CDR3aa: CASSYSGRVSGNTIYF
CDR3nt: TGTGCCAGCAGTTACTCAGGCAGGGTCTCTGGAAACACCATATATTTT

j_gene: TRBJ1-1
abundance: .
v_gene: TRBV6-5
len: 13
d_gene: TRBD1
CDR3aa: CASSSRGPTEAFF
CDR3nt: TGTGCCAGCAGCTCCAGGGGGCCCACTGAAGCTTTCTTT

j_gene: TRBJ2-7
abundance: few
v_gene: TRBV2
len: 13
d_gene: .
CDR3aa: CASRRQRTYEQYF
CDR3nt: TGTGCCAGCAGGCGACAGAGGACCTACGAGCAGTACTTC

j_gene: TRBJ1-2
abundance: few
v_gene: TRBV7-2
len: 15
d_gene: .
CDR3aa: CASSLDPAPRGGYTF
CDR3nt: TGTGCCAGCAGCTTAGACCCGGCCCCCCGAGGGGGCTACACCTTC

j_gene: TRBJ1-2
abundance: .
v_gene: TRBV6-6
len: 15
d_gene: TRBD1
CDR3aa: CASSTTGGANYGYTF
CDR3nt: TGTGCCAGCAGCACGACAGGGGGCGCGAACTATGGCTACACCTTC

j_gene: TRBJ2-7
abundance: .
v_gene: TRBV5-4
len: 16
d_gene: TRBD1
CDR3aa: CASSLGDRGGSYEQYF
CDR3nt: TGTGCCAGCAGCTTGGGTGACAGGGGTGGATCCTACGAGCAGTACTTC

j_gene: TRBJ2-3
abundance: .
v_gene: TRBV25-1
len: 13
d_gene: .
CDR3aa: CASSETGTDTQYF
CDR3nt: TGTGCCAGCAGTGAGACAGGCACAGATACGCAGTATTTT

j_gene: TRBJ2-7
abundance: .
v_gene: TRBV5-1
len: 13
d_gene: .
CDR3aa: CASSLAQAYEQYF
CDR3nt: TGCGCCAGCAGCTTAGCACAGGCCTACGAGCAGTACTTC

j_gene: TRBJ1-6
abundance: .
v_gene: TRBV27
len: 15
d_gene: .
CDR3aa: CASSPGIVSNSPLHF
CDR3nt: TGTGCCAGCAGTCCCGGGATAGTGAGCAATTCACCCCTCCACTTT

j_gene: TRBJ1-4
abundance: once
v_gene: TRBV9
len: 17
d_gene: TRBD1
CDR3aa: CASSEGQGGSFNEKLFF
CDR3nt: TGTGCCAGCAGCGAGGGACAGGGGGGGAGTTTTAATGAAAAACTGTTTTTT

j_gene: TRBJ2-5
abundance: .
v_gene: TRBV2
len: 14
d_gene: TRBD1
CDR3aa: CASSKNRGLETQYF
CDR3nt: TGTGCCAGCAGTAAGAACAGGGGGCTGGAGACCCAGTACTTC

j_gene: TRBJ2-3
abundance: .
v_gene: TRBV11-3
len: 15
d_gene: TRBD2
CDR3aa: CASSLLRGYTDTQYF
CDR3nt: TGTGCCAGCAGCCTACTGCGGGGGTACACAGATACGCAGTATTTT

j_gene: TRBJ2-3
abundance: .
v_gene: TRBV4-3
len: 14
d_gene: .
CDR3aa: CASSQDRGTDTQYF
CDR3nt: TGCGCCAGCAGCCAAGATAGGGGGACAGATACGCAGTATTTT

j_gene: TRBJ1-4
abundance: .
v_gene: TRBV28
len: 15
d_gene: .
CDR3aa: CASSFGGLANEKLFF
CDR3nt: TGTGCCAGCAGTTTCGGGGGGCTGGCTAATGAAAAACTGTTTTTT

j_gene: TRBJ1-4
abundance: .
v_gene: TRBV30
len: 14
d_gene: TRBD1
CDR3aa: CAGGQGVIGEKLFF
CDR3nt: TGTGCCGGGGGTCAGGGGGTGATTGGAGAAAAACTGTTTTTT

j_gene: TRBJ1-1
abundance: few
v_gene: TRBV13
len: 16
d_gene: TRBD1
CDR3aa: CASSSGAGGWNTEAFF
CDR3nt: TGTGCCAGCAGCTCCGGGGCAGGGGGATGGAACACTGAAGCTTTCTTT

j_gene: TRBJ1-5
abundance: few
v_gene: TRBV6-1
len: 13
d_gene: .
CDR3aa: CASSGTSNQPQHF
CDR3nt: TGTGCCAGCAGTGGGACAAGCAATCAGCCCCAGCATTTT

j_gene: TRBJ1-3
abundance: .
v_gene: TRBV10-2
len: 15
d_gene: .
CDR3aa: CASTSLAQTGNTIYF
CDR3nt: TGCGCCAGCACTAGTCTGGCCCAAACTGGAAACACCATATATTTT

j_gene: TRBJ2-1
abundance: .
v_gene: TRBV7-6
len: 12
d_gene: .
CDR3aa: CASSNRWDEQFF
CDR3nt: TGTGCCAGCAGCAACAGGTGGGATGAGCAGTTCTTC

j_gene: TRBJ2-3
abundance: .
v_gene: TRBV18
len: 17
d_gene: .
CDR3aa: CASSPPGLYSSTDTQYF
CDR3nt: TGTGCCAGCTCACCCCCCGGACTGTACTCTAGCACAGATACGCAGTATTTT

j_gene: TRBJ1-4
abundance: .
v_gene: TRBV10-1
len: 16
d_gene: TRBD1
CDR3aa: CASSGRGLGTNEKLFF
CDR3nt: TGCGCCAGCAGTGGCAGGGGGCTCGGAACTAATGAAAAACTGTTTTTT

j_gene: TRBJ1-5
abundance: .
v_gene: TRBV4-1
len: 16
d_gene: .
CDR3aa: CASSPEGAGSNQPQHF
CDR3nt: TGCGCCAGCAGTCCAGAAGGGGCCGGTAGCAATCAGCCCCAGCATTTT

j_gene: TRBJ2-7
abundance: .
v_gene: TRBV21-1
len: 14
d_gene: .
CDR3aa: CASSKGGQSYEQYF
CDR3nt: TGTGCCAGCAGCAAAGGGGGCCAATCCTACGAGCAGTACTTC

j_gene: TRBJ2-1
abundance: few
v_gene: TRBV11-2
len: 15
d_gene: TRBD2
CDR3aa: CASSFLAGGENEQFF
CDR3nt: TGTGCCAGCAGCTTCTTAGCGGGGGGGGAGAATGAGCAGTTCTTC

j_gene: TRBJ2-7
abundance: .
v_gene: TRBV6-1
len: 12
d_gene: TRBD1
CDR3aa: CASRDRLYEQYF
CDR3nt: TGTGCCAGCCGGGACAGACTCTACGAGCAGTACTTC

j_gene: TRBJ2-4
abundance: .
v_gene: TRBV18
len: 15
d_gene: .
CDR3aa: CASSIPRVTKNIQYF
CDR3nt: TGTGCCAGCTCCATTCCGAGGGTCACCAAAAACATTCAGTACTTC

j_gene: TRBJ2-1
abundance: once
v_gene: TRBV7-9
len: 17
d_gene: .
CDR3aa: CASSPRVWRGMGDEQFF
CDR3nt: TGTGCCAGCAGCCCCCGGGTTTGGCGGGGCATGGGGGATGAGCAGTTCTTC

j_gene: TRBJ2-1
abundance: few
v_gene: TRBV25-1
len: 14
d_gene: .
CDR3aa: CASSEGGERDEQFF
CDR3nt: TGTGCCAGCAGTGAGGGGGGAGAACGCGATGAGCAGTTCTTC

j_gene: TRBJ2-7
abundance: few
v_gene: TRBV28
len: 14
d_gene: TRBD1
CDR3aa: CAIGGRDRENEQYF
CDR3nt: TGTGCCATCGGGGGACGGGACAGGGAGAACGAGCAGTACTTC

j_gene: TRBJ2-3
abundance: .
v_gene: TRBV5-5
len: 18
d_gene: TRBD2
CDR3aa: CASSLAFVGGRVADTQYF
CDR3nt: TGTGCCAGCAGCTTGGCGTTCGTGGGGGGGAGGGTCGCAGATACGCAGTATTTT

j_gene: TRBJ2-5
abundance: .
v_gene: TRBV29-1
len: 12
d_gene: TRBD2
CDR3aa: CSVQRGGETQYF
CDR3nt: TGCAGCGTTCAGCGGGGAGGAGAGACCCAGTACTTC

j_gene: TRBJ1-2
abundance: .
v_gene: TRBV30
len: 10
d_gene: .
CDR3aa: CVLGYYGYTF
CDR3nt: TGTGTTCTGGGCTACTATGGCTACACCTTC

j_gene: TRBJ2-4
abundance: .
v_gene: TRBV7-9
len: 15
d_gene: TRBD1
CDR3aa: CASSFVGQGANIQYF
CDR3nt: TGTGCCAGCAGCTTCGTGGGACAGGGGGCGAACATTCAGTACTTC

j_gene: TRBJ2-4
abundance: .
v_gene: TRBV19
len: 13
d_gene: .
CDR3aa: CASSGWAKNIQYF
CDR3nt: TGTGCCAGTAGCGGTTGGGCCAAAAACATTCAGTACTTC

j_gene: TRBJ2-2
abundance: few
v_gene: TRBV6-6
len: 16
d_gene: .
CDR3aa: CASSWDSLRNTGELFF
CDR3nt: TGTGCCAGCAGTTGGGACTCGCTGAGGAACACCGGGGAGCTGTTTTTT

j_gene: TRBJ2-2
abundance: .
v_gene: TRBV5-1
len: 14
d_gene: .
CDR3aa: CASSFEGDTGELFF
CDR3nt: TGCGCCAGCAGCTTCGAGGGCGACACCGGGGAGCTGTTTTTT

j_gene: TRBJ2-3
abundance: few
v_gene: TRBV4-1
len: 17
d_gene: TRBD2
CDR3aa: CASSHGQLAEGTDTQYF
CDR3nt: TGCGCCAGCAGCCATGGACAACTAGCGGAGGGGACAGATACGCAGTATTTT

j_gene: TRBJ2-1
abundance: .
v_gene: TRBV7-2
len: 16
d_gene: TRBD2
CDR3aa: CASSLVAGLAGGEQFF
CDR3nt: TGTGCCAGCAGCTTAGTTGCTGGACTAGCGGGAGGGGAGCAGTTCTTC

j_gene: TRBJ1-1
abundance: .
v_gene: TRBV29-1
len: 13
d_gene: .
CDR3aa: CSAGYGGYTEAFF
CDR3nt: TGCAGCGCCGGGTACGGAGGGTACACTGAAGCTTTCTTT

j_gene: TRBJ1-2
abundance: .
v_gene: TRBV27
len: 14
d_gene: .
CDR3aa: CASSYRKANYGYTF
CDR3nt: TGTGCCAGCAGTTACCGAAAAGCCAACTATGGCTACACCTTC

j_gene: TRBJ2-2
abundance: .
v_gene: TRBV5-1
len: 18
d_gene: TRBD2
CDR3aa: CASSSFQTGGPDTGELFF
CDR3nt: TGCGCCAGCAGCTCCTTCCAGACGGGGGGGCCCGACACCGGGGAGCTGTTTTTT

j_gene: TRBJ1-2
abundance: few
v_gene: TRBV9
len: 13
d_gene: TRBD1
CDR3aa: CASSVRDREGYTF
CDR3nt: TGTGCCAGCAGCGTCCGGGACAGGGAAGGCTACACCTTC

j_gene: TRBJ2-3
abundance: few
v_gene: TRBV28
len: 15
d_gene: .
CDR3aa: CASTTGAGRRDTQYF
CDR3nt: TGTGCCAGCACTACCGGGGCGGGGCGTAGAGATACGCAGTATTTT

j_gene: TRBJ2-3
abundance: .
v_gene: TRBV13
len: 17
d_gene: TRBD1
CDR3aa: CASSVRTGGATQDTQYF
CDR3nt: TGTGCCAGCAGCGTTAGGACAGGGGGCGCTACCCAAGATACGCAGTATTTT